Included here is one T cell receptor beta chain sequence, with context. This entry comes from a study of blood T cell repertoires in COVID-19. Across the whole study: Spain, Italy and the United States supplied samples that represented acute and convalescent COVID-19. T cells, B-cell-depleted T cells, or PBMCs provided the cDNA or gDNA that served as material.

Original processing methods: Amplification of reference gene primers was used by the study to estimate nucleated cell counts. TCRdb's copy holds only in-frame clones and misses some; the assay was immunoSEQ multiplex PCR. That table furnishes V, J and clone size, whereas the DNA furnished D and trimming. There are about 150,000 clones in the sample; 80% to 90% occur only once, and less than 4% lies in the top ten. V lost 6 bases and J 4 bases, leaving 16 bases between the germline ends. Germline V lookup: CDR1 MNHGY, CDR2 SVAAGI. The CDR3 length is 15 residues. Sequenced material: peripheral blood. This sequence was found in a woman aged 55-69 years with active COVID-19. The genes are TRBV6-9 and TRBJ2-1; weak D call: TRBD2 (5 bases). The CDR3 region has the DNA TGTGCCAGCAGATCAAAGCGGAGGCAGTACAATGAGCAGTTCTTC. As protein: CASRSKRRQYNEQFF.